This T cell receptor (beta chain) was identified during a study of blood T cell repertoires in COVID-19. Study-wide context: COVID-19 samples, acute and convalescent, were from the United States, Italy and Spain. The analysed material was cDNA or gDNA that came from T cells, B-cell-depleted T cells, or PBMCs.

The CDR3 extends over 13 amino acids. V was shortened by 6 bases and J by 1 base, with 9 bases between the two germline ends. Germline-derived CDR1 and CDR2 are SGHTA and FQGNSA. Authors' analysis steps: Reference gene primers were amplified, and this amplification served to estimate nucleated cell counts. Clones were read by immunoSEQ multiplex PCR, and TCRdb kept only the in-frame ones, dropping some. D and trimming come from the DNA, and the V and J calls and clone size come from that table. The data contain about 160,000 clones, 77% of them singletons. The rearrangement links TRBV7-2 to TRBJ1-1; tentative D call: TRBD1 (6 bases). The sequencing sample was made of peripheral blood. The clonotype comes from a man aged 70 or older with acute or convalescent COVID-19. This CDR3 reads CASRSQGNTEAFF. The CDR3 nucleotides are TGTGCCAGCAGATCACAGGGGAACACTGAAGCTTTCTTT.